This TCR beta chain was profiled in a study of T-cell reconstitution after alpha-beta-depleted transplantation in children (dated by TCRdb to about 2016). Study-level background: Using TCR repertoire profiling, the study followed T-cell immune reconstitution in a quantitative way in children after TCRalphabeta/CD19-depleted allogeneic hematopoietic cell transplantation.

The CDR3 measures 15 amino acids from cysteine to phenylalanine. Only the CDR3 part of the read is kept: 45 bases, read in frame from the first base. As encoded in the germline V gene, CDR1 is SGHTA while CDR2 is FQGNSA. Trimming leaves V shorter by 0 bases and J shorter by 4 bases, with the junction holding 4 bases beyond the gene matches. The library was built by means of PCR. The sequencing machine was an Illumina HiSeq 2500. TCR library preparation used molecular barcoding, with unique molecular identifiers applied to normalize quantification of the TCRbeta repertoire. TCRdb trimmed the raw reads at Q25, called clones with MiXCR and kept productive beta chains. Each entry merges the rows of one CDR3 protein and shows their most common DNA and genes. For this sample there are 450,000 to 550,000 distinct CDR3 sequences; roughly 10% appear just once. The top ten hold approximately 14% of the sample.

The paper's findings and limits, for the study overall: The apparently early recovery of alphabetaT-cell counts about two months after transplant reportedly depended on only several hundred rapidly expanded clones that came from non-depleted graft cells. In some patients, high TCRbeta diversity at day 60 was attributed to recipient T cells and intrathymic progenitors that had survived conditioning. Hyperexpanded clone frequencies declined over subsequent months; after one year, T-cell counts and TCRbeta diversity were mostly attributed to newly produced T cells.

The treatment or condition label, as the study defines it: allogeneic hematopoietic cell transplantation with graft depleted of TCRalphabeta T cells and CD19 B cells. The transplant recipients were children given TCRalphabeta/CD19-depleted allogeneic hematopoietic cell grafts. This clonotype was seen at least ten times. No antigen is known for it. Nothing much larger sits one base from this clone, and base qualities are not available. The source of this sequence is a female patient between 2 and 15 years old who had a stem cell transplant for aplastic anemia, so the T cells may come from the graft donor. The rearranged chain carries TRBV7-2 and TRBJ2-3, with 7 junctional bases fitting TRBD1. Source: PBMCs, mostly from graft donor cells, taken 180 days after TCRalphabeta/CD19-depleted stem cell transplant. At the DNA level, the sequence is TGTGCCAGCAGCTTAGCCAAGACAGGGTCAGATACGCAGTATTTT. This encodes CASSLAKTGSDTQYF.